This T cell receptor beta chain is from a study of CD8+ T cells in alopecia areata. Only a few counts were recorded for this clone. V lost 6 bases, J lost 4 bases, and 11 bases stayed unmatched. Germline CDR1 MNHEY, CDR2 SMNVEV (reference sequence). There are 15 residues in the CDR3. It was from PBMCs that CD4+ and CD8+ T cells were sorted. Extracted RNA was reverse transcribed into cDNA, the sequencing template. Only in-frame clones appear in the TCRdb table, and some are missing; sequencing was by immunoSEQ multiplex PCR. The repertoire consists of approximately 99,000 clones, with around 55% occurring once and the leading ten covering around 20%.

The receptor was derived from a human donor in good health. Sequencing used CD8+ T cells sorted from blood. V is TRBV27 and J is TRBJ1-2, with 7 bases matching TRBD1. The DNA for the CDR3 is TGTGCCAGCAGGACAGGGTCTCTCCGGGGCTATGGCTACACCTTC. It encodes CASRTGSLRGYGYTF.